This record concerns one T cell receptor beta chain sequence. This clone is assessed as medium-sized (0.01 to 0.1%). Its binding antigen is unknown. Within one base of it there is no much larger clone, and no base qualities were kept. This sample was included in a study of PD-1 blockade in classical Hodgkin lymphoma (dated by TCRdb to the early 2020s). About the study as a whole: Nivolumab dosing was 3 mg/kg intravenously every 2 weeks, continuing until either disease progression or unacceptable toxicity. The study used TCR beta sequencing and CyTOF to define a peripheral blood immune signature of response to PD-1 blockade in classical Hodgkin lymphoma.

The Qiagen DNeasy kit was used to extract genomic DNA both from unsorted PBMCs and from the negatively selected CD4+ and CD8+ fractions. TCR beta CDR3 regions were subjected to amplification by immunoSEQ multiplex PCR with primers that anneal to V and J segments. A synthetic immune receptor repertoire was used to minimize amplification bias, and any residual bias was removed computationally once sequencing was done. The study's own analysis went as follows. Repertoire diversity was quantified as the Shannon entropy index using custom Python scripts. Unsorted, CD4+ and CD8+ repertoires were analyzed separately, except in combined analyses where CD4+ and CD8+ sequences were merged in silico. A clone was considered expanded if an increase in frequency of at least 2-fold after treatment relative to C1D1 was found, and a pseudocount of 0.5 was applied to clones undetected at baseline. Singleton clones were defined as clones with 0 or 1 copy at C1D1, and non-singleton clones were defined as clones with 2 or more copies. By matching protein sequences in sorted samples from the same patient, clones expanded in unsorted samples were annotated as CD4+, CD8+ or unknown. Wilcoxon tests on paired samples were used to test changes in diversity from C1D1 to C4D1. TCRdb re-hosts the immuneACCESS table, in-frame sequences only. Its copies lack some clones; in the studies checked, an unresolved V gene accounts for under half of them, and the cause for the rest is not known. The D gene and trimming were derived from the DNA, and the V and J assignments and clone size from that table. This sample comprises fewer than 5,000 clones, around 80% of them detected only once. The top ten hold 36% of the sample.

Reading from cysteine to phenylalanine, the CDR3 counts 14 amino acids. Left in the record is the CDR3 DNA by itself, 42 bases read in frame from the first base. Trimming costs V 3 bases and J 1 base, and their ends lie 9 bases apart. According to the germline V gene (reference sequence), CDR1 reads LNHNV and CDR2 reads YYDKDF. Broader findings and caveats from the paper: The study was restricted to a single clinical trial cohort, and the causes of repertoire differences, possibly disease activity or prior therapy, were left undefined. Trial patients with a complete response had baseline diversity similar to that of newly diagnosed patients, while partial responders and progressors had significantly lower diversity. CD4+ but not CD8+ TCR diversity rose significantly by C4D1 (p=0.0027 vs p=0.16), most apparent in complete responders (p=0.02). Newly diagnosed patients were reported to have lower baseline TCR diversity than healthy donors, and relapsed/refractory patients were reported to have lower baseline TCR diversity still. Lower diversity was seen in patients whose nivolumab began less than 1 year after ASCT, and these patients were left out of later analyses so that immune reconstitution would not confound the results.

Reading the label with the study, this specimen's time point is: cycle 1 day 1 (C1D1), immediately before nivolumab initiation. Every trial patient had relapsed following autologous stem cell transplantation, and prior brentuximab vedotin exposure was what differed among cohorts A, B and C. A total of about 51 patients with relapsed/refractory classical Hodgkin lymphoma made up the trial cohort, and each patient's best overall response was complete response, partial response or progressive disease. Trial patients were treated with single-agent nivolumab in the multi-cohort phase II CheckMate 205 trial. An independent review committee assessed best overall response by applying the 2007 International Working Group response criteria. PBMCs from the trial were collected at three points: immediately before nivolumab initiation (C1D1), and during therapy at cycle 2 day 1 and cycle 4 day 1. Peripheral blood was collected in 8 mL Vacutainer Cell Preparation Tubes, from which PBMCs were isolated by centrifugation and then cryopreserved.

The material sequenced was peripheral blood mononuclear cells (PBMCs), taken at baseline. Rearrangement joined TRBV15 to TRBJ2-5; the D gene cannot be resolved reliably. The TCR was taken from a human donor with classical Hodgkin lymphoma. This receptor carries the CDR3 CATSSLGPQETQYF. The DNA sequence is given as TGTGCCACCAGCAGCCTTGGGCCCCAAGAGACCCAGTACTTC.